Shown below are 2 T cell receptor beta chains from a single sample sequenced in a study of blood T cells in healthy people across ages. A J-beta primer mix and a sample-barcoded 5' primer were used in a second PCR of roughly 6 to 11 cycles. TCRdb redid the calling of the 5' RACE reads with MiXCR, one entry per CDR3 protein. The sample shows 550,000 to 800,000 distinct CDR3 sequences, less than 40% of them seen only once. Specimen: blood. These receptors originate from a woman over 75 in good health.

V and J are TRBV7-3 and TRBJ2-7; D unresolved. CDR1 and CDR2 (germline): SGHTA, FQGTGA. This CDR3 has 13 residues. The V end lost 2 bases, the J end lost 4 bases, and 9 bases lay between the germline ends. The CDR3 DNA follows: TGTGCCAGCAGCTTACAACCCGGGTACGAGCAGTACTTC. As protein: CASSLQPGYEQYF.

This clonotype was picked up many times. CDR3 nucleotides: TGCAGTGCTGGAAGGACGACCGGGTCCCGGCCGAGCAATGAGCAGTTCTTC. Residues: CSAGRTTGSRPSNEQFF. The V and J genes are TRBV20-1 and TRBJ2-1; D call uncertain. In germline, CDR1 is DFQATT, CDR2 SNEGSKA (reference sequence). V was pared by 5 bases and J by 6 bases, with 26 bases between. The CDR3 loop spans 17 amino acids.